The next 14 T cell receptor beta chains were all read from a single sample in a study of T cell responses to AZD1222 COVID-19 vaccine. Measured with immunoSEQ multiplex PCR; TCRdb has only the in-frame clones, and not every one. The data hold 85,000 to 130,000 clones, with 89% observed a single time. Material: peripheral blood, obtained on day 0 of AZD1222 vaccination. These receptors came from an adult in good health.

This chain connects TRBV7-9 to TRBJ1-1, with D possibly matching TRBD1 (6 bases). Germline V CDR1 and CDR2: SEHNR, FQNEAQ (reference sequence). The V end lost 5 bases, the J end lost 6 bases, and 13 bases lay between the germline ends. CDR3 length: 13 amino acids. This CDR3 reads CASSPHRAAEAFF. The CDR3 bases are TGTGCCAGCAGCCCACACAGGGCCGCTGAAGCTTTCTTT. The entire variable domain, with the rest obtained from reference TRBV7-9 and TRBJ1-1, is as follows: DTGVSQNPRHKITKRGQNVTFRCDPISEHNRLYWYRQTLGQGPEFLTYFQNEAQLEKSRLLSDRFSAERPKGSFSTLEIQRTEQGDSAMYLCASSPHRAAEAFFGQGTRLTVV.

V and J are TRBV7-9 and TRBJ1-3, with 7 bases identical to TRBD1. The germline V gene has CDR1 SEHNR and CDR2 FQNEAQ (reference sequence). V gave up 6 bases and J gave up 1 base; unmatched junction bases: 9. CDR3 length equals 16 residues. The DNA for the CDR3 is TGTGCCAGCAGACGCACCGACAGGGCATCTGGAAACACCATATATTTT. It is translated as CASRRTDRASGNTIYF.

The chain recombines TRBV6-5 with TRBJ2-3; D remains ambiguous. The germline V and J ends were trimmed by 6 bases and 3 bases, with 16 bases remaining between them. The CDR3 runs 15 residues. Germline lookup yields CDR1 MNHEY and CDR2 SVGAGI. In DNA form, the CDR3 reads TGTGCCAGCAGAAGACTCGAAATACCTACAGATACGCAGTATTTT. This sequence encodes CASRRLEIPTDTQYF.

This clone was counted a single time. The V and J genes are TRBV7-8 and TRBJ1-5; D perhaps matches TRBD1 (6 bases). The CDR3 consists of 16 residues. V was cut by 4 bases and J by 4 bases, with 17 bases left in between. Per the germline V gene, CDR1 is SGHVS and CDR2 is FQNEAQ. The chain's CDR3 is CASSSNRAVENQPQHF. The DNA for the CDR3 is TGTGCCAGCAGCTCCAACAGGGCTGTAGAAAATCAGCCCCAGCATTTT.

The rearrangement joins TRBV5-1 to TRBJ1-2; D uncertain. V shed 0 bases and J shed 4 bases, with 10 bases lying between them. CDR3 length: 14 amino acids. Germline CDR1 reads SGHRS; CDR2 reads YFSETQ. CDR3 bases: TGCGCCAGCAGCTTGGAATCCACGGGCTATGGCTACACCTTC. Translated: CASSLESTGYGYTF.

The gene calls are TRBV5-6 and TRBJ1-2; 8 nucleotides align to TRBD1. The junction had 7 bases not matched to a gene; V was cut back by 0 bases and J by 6 bases. CDR3 length: 15 amino acids. The germline gives CDR1 SGHDT, CDR2 YYEEEE. This CDR3 reads CASSLGRTGWDGYTF. The CDR3 coding sequence is TGTGCCAGCAGCTTGGGGCGGACAGGGTGGGATGGCTACACCTTC.

J is TRBJ1-2 and V is TRBV9, with 11 bases matching TRBD1. Germline V gene lookup returns CDR1 SGDLS and CDR2 YYNGEE. The ends lost 2 bases at V and 0 bases at J; junction bases unmatched: 6. This CDR3 region has 17 residues. CDR3 in amino acids: CASSVGQGAPTNYGYTF. The CDR3 nucleotides read TGTGCCAGCAGCGTCGGACAGGGGGCGCCGACTAACTATGGCTACACCTTC.

The chain links TRBV9 to TRBJ1-1, with 7 positions matching TRBD1. The germline V gene has CDR1 SGDLS and CDR2 YYNGEE. V lost 3 bases to trimming and J lost 1 base; unmatched junction nucleotides: 9. The CDR3 consists of 16 residues. CDR3 amino acids: CASSERTGTENTEAFF. CDR3 nucleotide sequence: TGTGCCAGCAGCGAACGGACCGGGACAGAGAACACTGAAGCTTTCTTT.

CDR3: CASSPLGGRGNTEAFF. CDR3 nucleotide sequence: TGTGCCAGCAGCCCCTTAGGCGGCCGAGGGAACACTGAAGCTTTCTTT. This chain uses TRBV14 with TRBJ1-1; the D is unclear. Germline CDR1 is SGHDN and CDR2 is FVKESK. The ends were cut back, 4 bases at V and 1 base at J, with 16 bases in the middle. The CDR3 runs to 16 residues.

The V and J genes are TRBV6-4 and TRBJ1-5; weak D call: TRBD1 (6 bases). Trimming took off 3 bases at V and 6 bases at J, with 18 bases between the two ends. This CDR3 has 16 residues. Per the germline V gene, CDR1 is MRHNA and CDR2 is SNTAGT. For the CDR3, the DNA is TGTGCCAGCAGTGAAATAAGGGGGGCCTTAGGTCAGCCCCAGCATTTT. As protein: CASSEIRGALGQPQHF.

The V and J genes are TRBV27 and TRBJ1-1; possible D gene TRBD1, 5 bases. Trimming left V 5 bases short and J 3 bases short, with 16 bases between. CDR1 and CDR2 (germline): MNHEY, SMNVEV (reference sequence). The length of the CDR3 is 15 residues. The CDR3 loop is CASSQGLTWDTEAFF. In DNA form, the CDR3 reads TGTGCCAGCAGTCAGGGACTTACGTGGGACACTGAAGCTTTCTTT.

This clone came up once. The chain employs TRBV6-5 and TRBJ1-6; unclear D gene. Germline V gives CDR1 MNHEY, CDR2 SVGAGI. The CDR3 extends over 13 amino acids. Trimming shortened V by 6 bases and J by 6 bases, and 9 bases separated the two germline ends. This chain's CDR3 is CASRPDGNSPLHF. The CDR3 nucleotides read TGTGCCAGCAGACCGGACGGTAATTCACCCCTCCACTTT.

The chain links TRBV7-2 to TRBJ1-2; tentative D call: TRBD1 (6 bases). In germline, CDR1 is SGHTA, CDR2 FQGNSA. Trimming stripped 1 base from V and 7 bases from J, with 10 bases between. The CDR3 spans 13 residues. CDR3 nucleotide sequence: TGTGCCAGCAGCTTAGTCAGGGGTGCTGGCTACACCTTC. Residues: CASSLVRGAGYTF.

The chain links TRBV5-1 to TRBJ2-5; no clear D. This CDR3 comprises 14 residues. V shed 0 bases and J shed 0 bases, with 6 bases lying between them. Germline V lookup: CDR1 SGHRS, CDR2 YFSETQ. This CDR3 reads CASSLELYQETQYF. The CDR3 DNA is TGCGCCAGCAGCTTGGAACTCTACCAAGAGACCCAGTACTTC.